This T cell receptor beta chain was identified during a study of shared T cell receptors in the human thymus. The CDR3 spans 12 residues. Per the germline V gene, CDR1 is MDHEN and CDR2 is SYDVKM. V was cut by 1 base and J by 4 bases, with 5 bases left in between. With regard to this clone: This same CDR3 is encoded by further DNA sequences in the sample.

Some clones are missing from TCRdb's copy, which holds only in-frame ones; the method was immunoSEQ multiplex PCR. This sample yields over 350,000 clones, of which 95% are seen a single time; 0.015% to 0.02% belongs to the top ten. The chain combines TRBV28 with TRBJ2-7; D is unclear. This clonotype was obtained from a human donor. Sequenced: thymocytes. CDR3 nucleotides: TGTGCCAGCAGTTTATCCGGGTACGAGCAGTACTTC. Protein product: CASSLSGYEQYF.